Listed below are T cell receptor beta chains from one sample, sequenced in a study of blood T cell repertoires in COVID-19. The method was immunoSEQ multiplex PCR; TCRdb's version includes in-frame clones alone and lacks a portion of them. The sample records 64,000 or so clones, roughly 80% being singletons. Sequencing was carried out using peripheral blood. The receptor source for this set is a man older than 75 with acute or convalescent COVID-19. The CDR3 runs from the conserved cysteine through the conserved F or W. The D gene is left open where the match is weak. The size entry is marked missing in some rows and otherwise reads once, few, many or a size class.

>NA|TRBJ2-5|TRBV19|TRBD2
CASSAPASGIQETQYF
TGTGCCAGTAGTGCCCCGGCTAGCGGGATTCAAGAGACCCAGTACTTC
>NA|TRBJ2-6|TRBV28|NA
CASRDTSGANVLTF
TGTGCCAGCAGAGACACGTCTGGGGCCAACGTCCTGACTTTC
>NA|TRBJ2-3|TRBV7-2|NA
CASSLNAGPSTDTQYF
TGTGCCAGCAGCTTAAACGCAGGGCCTAGCACAGATACGCAGTATTTT
>once|TRBJ1-2|TRBV2|TRBD1
CASNGQGIYGYTF
TGTGCCAGCAATGGACAGGGGATTTATGGCTACACCTTC
>NA|TRBJ2-7|TRBV5-1|NA
CASGPAGSYEQYF
TGCGCCAGCGGGCCAGCCGGATCCTACGAGCAGTACTTC
>NA|TRBJ2-7|TRBV29-1|TRBD1
CSVQGDIGHEQYF
TGCAGCGTCCAGGGGGACATCGGTCACGAGCAGTACTTC
>NA|TRBJ1-4|TRBV10-3|NA
CAISESSTVWEKLFF
TGTGCCATCAGTGAGTCGAGTACCGTGTGGGAAAAACTGTTTTTT
>NA|TRBJ1-2|TRBV5-1|NA
CASSLEGDYGYTF
TGCGCCAGCAGCTTGGAAGGGGACTATGGCTACACCTTC
>NA|TRBJ2-7|TRBV6-5|NA
CASSSPPTGRPEQYF
TGTGCCAGCAGTAGCCCTCCGACAGGGAGGCCCGAGCAGTACTTC
>NA|TRBJ2-5|TRBV6-5|TRBD2
CASSYILAAIETQYF
TGTGCCAGCAGTTACATACTAGCGGCGATAGAGACCCAGTACTTC
>few|TRBJ2-2|TRBV3-1/TRBV3-2|TRBD2
CASSQQTSIAGELFF
TGTGCCAGCAGCCAACAGACTAGCATAGCCGGGGAGCTGTTTTTT
>NA|TRBJ1-3|TRBV28|NA
CASITGGAGNTIYF
TGTGCCAGCATAACAGGAGGGGCCGGAAACACCATATATTTT
>NA|TRBJ2-3|TRBV3-1/TRBV3-2|NA
CASSLQGDTQYF
TGTGCCAGCAGCCTTCAGGGAGATACGCAGTATTTT
>once|TRBJ1-5|TRBV24-1|NA
CATSDSSYQPQHF
TGTGCCACCAGTGATTCCTCCTATCAGCCCCAGCATTTT
>NA|TRBJ2-1|TRBV11-3|TRBD2
CASSLGGGYNEQFF
TGTGCCAGCAGCTTAGGCGGGGGATACAATGAGCAGTTCTTC
>NA|TRBJ2-1|TRBV7-2|NA
CASSALVASVANEQFF
TGTGCCAGCAGCGCGCTCGTGGCTAGCGTCGCCAATGAGCAGTTCTTC
>NA|TRBJ2-7|TRBV2|NA
CASSGETSGEDDF
TGTGCCAGCAGTGGAGAGACCAGCGGAGAGGACGACTTC
>NA|TRBJ2-7|TRBV29-1|TRBD1
CSVTNRGLTYEQYF
TGCAGCGTTACTAACAGGGGGCTGACCTACGAGCAGTACTTC
>NA|TRBJ1-1|TRBV14|TRBD1
CASALTGVRAFF
TGTGCCAGCGCCTTGACAGGGGTCCGGGCTTTCTTT
>NA|TRBJ2-2|TRBV29-1|NA
CSVRDFSATNTGELFF
TGCAGCGTTCGGGACTTCAGCGCGACGAACACCGGGGAGCTGTTTTTT
>NA|TRBJ2-7|TRBV20-1|NA
CSASKGGDLLEQYF
TGCAGTGCTAGTAAGGGCGGGGACCTACTGGAGCAGTACTTC
>NA|TRBJ1-2|TRBV6-5|NA
CASSSDGVYGYTF
TGTGCCAGCAGTTCCGACGGAGTCTATGGCTACACCTTC
>NA|TRBJ2-7|TRBV24-1|TRBD2
CATSDNGAGGTYEQYF
TGTGCCACCAGTGATAATGGGGCGGGAGGGACCTACGAGCAGTACTTC
>NA|TRBJ2-3|TRBV28|TRBD1
CASSSDDRGGTDTQYF
TGTGCCAGCAGTTCAGACGACAGGGGTGGAACAGATACGCAGTATTTT
>NA|TRBJ1-2|TRBV18|TRBD1
CASSEGPQGTYGYTF
TGTGCCAGCTCAGAGGGCCCACAGGGGACCTATGGCTACACCTTC
>NA|TRBJ1-4|TRBV5-1|NA
CASSLDGATNEKLFF
TGCGCCAGCAGCTTGGACGGGGCAACTAATGAAAAACTGTTTTTT
>once|TRBJ1-1|TRBV6-5|TRBD1
CASSRPGTGVKAFF
TGTGCCAGCAGTCGACCGGGGACAGGGGTGAAGGCTTTCTTT
>NA|TRBJ1-5|TRBV5-8|TRBD1
CASSLGDRRHQPQHF
TGTGCCAGCAGCTTGGGGGACAGAAGGCATCAGCCCCAGCATTTT
>NA|TRBJ1-1|TRBV10-3|NA
CAISEGGQRYTEAFF
TGTGCCATCAGTGAGGGTGGACAGAGATACACTGAAGCTTTCTTT
>once|TRBJ2-7|TRBV6-5|NA
CASSYPPAHEQYF
TGTGCCAGCAGTTACCCACCAGCGCACGAGCAGTACTTC
>NA|TRBJ1-4|TRBV6-5|NA
CASSYSGSGVGEKLFF
TGTGCCAGCAGTTACTCGGGTTCCGGGGTTGGGGAAAAACTGTTTTTT
>NA|TRBJ1-3|TRBV27|NA
CASSLSTGNTIYF
TGTGCCAGCAGTTTATCTACTGGAAACACCATATATTTT
>NA|TRBJ1-5|TRBV3-1/TRBV3-2|NA
CASSQGVSNQPQHF
TGTGCCAGCAGCCAAGGAGTTAGCAATCAGCCCCAGCATTTT
>NA|TRBJ1-2|TRBV5-6|NA
CASSLWPPAYGYTF
TGTGCCAGCAGCTTGTGGCCACCCGCCTATGGCTACACCTTC
>few|TRBJ2-7|TRBV30|TRBD1
CAWSPLDPQGELNSPYEQYF
TGTGCCTGGAGTCCCCTCGACCCACAGGGGGAACTCAACTCCCCCTACGAGCAGTACTTC
>NA|TRBJ2-1|TRBV5-4|TRBD2
CASSPRLAGGNEQFF
TGTGCCAGCAGCCCCAGACTAGCGGGGGGGAATGAGCAGTTCTTC
>NA|TRBJ1-5|TRBV2|TRBD1
CASRRQGQPQHF
TGTGCCAGCAGGAGACAGGGCCAGCCCCAGCATTTT
>NA|TRBJ1-1|TRBV6-5|NA
CATRGNMNTEAFF
TGTGCCACCAGGGGCAATATGAACACTGAAGCTTTCTTT
>NA|TRBJ2-1|TRBV3-1/TRBV3-2|TRBD1
CASSLMGTVPYNEQFF
TGTGCCAGCAGTCTCATGGGGACAGTTCCCTACAATGAGCAGTTCTTC
>NA|TRBJ1-5|TRBV6-2/TRBV6-3|NA
CASSPLNSAGEGWQPQHF
TGTGCCAGCAGTCCGCTCAACTCCGCCGGAGAGGGCTGGCAGCCCCAGCATTTT
>NA|TRBJ2-5|TRBV18|NA
CASFRGEGETQYF
TGTGCCAGCTTCAGGGGAGAAGGAGAGACCCAGTACTTC
>NA|TRBJ2-3|TRBV7-2|TRBD2
CASSLGLAGAHTDTQYF
TGTGCCAGCAGCTTAGGGCTAGCGGGGGCCCACACAGATACGCAGTATTTT
>NA|TRBJ1-6|TRBV9|NA
CASSREGNSPLHF
TGTGCCAGCAGCAGGGAGGGTAATTCACCCCTCCACTTT
>NA|TRBJ2-2|TRBV5-5|NA
CASSSQGGAGELFF
TGTGCCAGCAGCTCGCAGGGGGGCGCCGGGGAGCTGTTTTTT
>NA|TRBJ1-1|TRBV19|TRBD1
CASSIFVAGGVHTEAFF
TGTGCCAGTAGTATTTTCGTGGCAGGGGGAGTGCACACTGAAGCTTTCTTT
>NA|TRBJ2-1|TRBV9|NA
CASSVDDDRGAGFF
TGTGCCAGCAGCGTAGACGATGATCGGGGGGCCGGGTTCTTC
>NA|TRBJ1-1|TRBV6-1|TRBD1
CASSEVLGTGGLAEAFF
TGTGCCAGCAGTGAAGTGTTGGGGACAGGGGGTCTAGCTGAAGCTTTCTTT
>NA|TRBJ1-1|TRBV7-9|NA
CASSLRENSEAFF
TGTGCCAGCAGCTTGAGAGAGAACAGTGAAGCTTTCTTT
>NA|TRBJ2-1|TRBV11-3|TRBD1
CASSLSRGRAEQFF
TGTGCCAGCAGCTTAAGTAGGGGGCGCGCTGAGCAGTTCTTC
>NA|TRBJ1-3|TRBV5-8|NA
CASSGENRFLGLNSGNTIYF
TGTGCCAGCAGCGGGGAAAACAGGTTTCTAGGTTTAAACTCTGGAAACACCATATATTTT
>NA|TRBJ2-7|TRBV25-1|NA
CASSEETHKPYEQYF
TGTGCCAGCAGTGAAGAGACACATAAACCATACGAGCAGTACTTC
>NA|TRBJ1-5|TRBV18|NA
CASSINSGEQPQHF
TGTGCCAGCTCAATAAACTCAGGGGAACAGCCCCAGCATTTT
>few|TRBJ1-1|TRBV6-5|TRBD1
CASSYSLSQGRAEAFF
TGTGCCAGCAGTTACTCATTATCACAGGGGCGGGCTGAAGCTTTCTTT
>NA|TRBJ2-4|TRBV25-1|NA
CASSDAGVAKNIQYF
TGTGCCAGCAGTGATGCAGGGGTAGCCAAAAACATTCAGTACTTC
>NA|TRBJ1-1|TRBV11-3|TRBD1
CASSYLQGANTEAFF
TGTGCCAGCAGCTACTTACAGGGGGCGAACACTGAAGCTTTCTTT